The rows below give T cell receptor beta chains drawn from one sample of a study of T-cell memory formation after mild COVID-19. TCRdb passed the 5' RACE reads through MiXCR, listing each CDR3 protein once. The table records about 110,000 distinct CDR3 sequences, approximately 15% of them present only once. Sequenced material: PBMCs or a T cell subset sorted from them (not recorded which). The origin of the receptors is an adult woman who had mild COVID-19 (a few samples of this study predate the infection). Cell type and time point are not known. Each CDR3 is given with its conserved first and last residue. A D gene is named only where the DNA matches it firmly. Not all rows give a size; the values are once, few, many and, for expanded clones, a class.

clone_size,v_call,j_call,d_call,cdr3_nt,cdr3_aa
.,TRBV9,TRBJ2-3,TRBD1,TGTGCCAGCAGCACCGGGACAGACTCCTATAGCACAGATACGCAGTATTTT,CASSTGTDSYSTDTQYF
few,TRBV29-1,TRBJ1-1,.,TGCAGCGTGACGGACGGTATGAACACTGAAGCTTTCTTT,CSVTDGMNTEAFF
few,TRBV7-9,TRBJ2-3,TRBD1,TGTGCCAGCAGCCTTCCGGGACAGGGGAATACGCAGTATTTT,CASSLPGQGNTQYF
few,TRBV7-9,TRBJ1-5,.,TGTGCCAGCAGCCCCCTTGGATCAGAGAGTCAGCCCCAGCATTTT,CASSPLGSESQPQHF
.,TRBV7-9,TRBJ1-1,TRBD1,TGTGCCAGCAGCGCCCGACAGGGTGGGTACACTGAAGCTTTCTTT,CASSARQGGYTEAFF
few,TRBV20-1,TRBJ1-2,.,TGCAGTGCTAGAGACCAGGGATATAACTATGGCTACACCTTC,CSARDQGYNYGYTF
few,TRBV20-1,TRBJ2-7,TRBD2,TGCAGTGCCTTAGCGGGGGGCTACGAGCAGTACTTC,CSALAGGYEQYF
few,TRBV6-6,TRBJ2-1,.,TGTGCCAGCAGTTACAGGCCGGGCTGGGATGAGCAGTTCTTC,CASSYRPGWDEQFF
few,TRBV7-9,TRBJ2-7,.,TGTGCCAGCAGCTTGATAGCCGAGGGCTACGAGCAGTACTTC,CASSLIAEGYEQYF
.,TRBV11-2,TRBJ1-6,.,TGTGCCAGCAGCTTAGAGCCCCTCTACAATTCACCCCTCCACTTT,CASSLEPLYNSPLHF
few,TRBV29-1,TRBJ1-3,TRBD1,TGCAGCGTGACGACAGGGCCCTCTGGAAACACCATATATTTT,CSVTTGPSGNTIYF
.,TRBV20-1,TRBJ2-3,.,TGCAGTGCTAGAGAGTTCGCTAGCCGCACTAGCACAGATACGCAGTATTTT,CSAREFASRTSTDTQYF
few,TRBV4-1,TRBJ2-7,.,TGCGCCAGCAGCCAAGGGGCACAGACCTACGAGCAGTACTTC,CASSQGAQTYEQYF
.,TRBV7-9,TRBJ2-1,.,TGTGCCAGCAGCGCCGGCGATGAGCAGTTCTTC,CASSAGDEQFF
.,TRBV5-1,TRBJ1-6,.,TGCGCCAGCAGCGCGGAACAAAATTCACCCCTCCACTTT,CASSAEQNSPLHF
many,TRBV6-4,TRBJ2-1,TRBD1,TGTGCCAGCAGAGAAGGGACAGGGGCGAATGAGCAGTTCTTC,CASREGTGANEQFF
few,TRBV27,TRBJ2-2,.,TGTGCCAGCACCCCGGGGATACGGGGGGAGCTGTTTTTT,CASTPGIRGELFF
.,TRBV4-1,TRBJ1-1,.,TGCGCCAGCAGCCCTAGGCGGGACCGAGGCACTGAAGCTTTCTTT,CASSPRRDRGTEAFF
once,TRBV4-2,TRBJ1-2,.,TGTGCCAGCAGCCAAGACTTATGGACAGCGCTCTATGGCTACACCTTC,CASSQDLWTALYGYTF
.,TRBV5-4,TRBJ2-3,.,TGTGCCAGCAGCTCGGTCATTACAGATACGCAGTATTTT,CASSSVITDTQYF
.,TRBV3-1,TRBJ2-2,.,TGTGCCAGCAGCCAAGATTTCGACACCGGGGAGCTGTTTTTT,CASSQDFDTGELFF
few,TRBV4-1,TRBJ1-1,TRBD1,TGCGCCAGCAGCCAAGTGTCGGGACAGGGTATTAACACTGAAGCTTTCTTT,CASSQVSGQGINTEAFF
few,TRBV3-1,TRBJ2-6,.,TGTGCCAGCAGCCCCTATAAAAGACTCTCTGGGGCCAACGTCCTGACTTTC,CASSPYKRLSGANVLTF
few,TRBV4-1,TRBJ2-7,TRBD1,TGCGCCAGCAGCCAAGAGACAGGGCGTTCCTACGAGCAGTACTTC,CASSQETGRSYEQYF
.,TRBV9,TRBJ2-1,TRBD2,TGTGCCAGCAGCGAGAGCGGGGGGCCTTACAATGAGCAGTTCTTC,CASSESGGPYNEQFF
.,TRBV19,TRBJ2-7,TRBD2,TGTGCCAGTAGTCTTAGCGGGAGATCCGAGCAGTACTTC,CASSLSGRSEQYF
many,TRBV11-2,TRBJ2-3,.,TGTGCCAGCAGCTTAGAGTCTGGACGGGGGAAAAAAGATACGCAGTATTTT,CASSLESGRGKKDTQYF
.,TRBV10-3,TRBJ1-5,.,TGTGCCATCTCGCAAGGCGGAAACAATCAGCCCCAGCATTTT,CAISQGGNNQPQHF
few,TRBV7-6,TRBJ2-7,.,TGTGCCAGCAGCTTAGAGGACGGACGCTACGAGCAGTACTTC,CASSLEDGRYEQYF
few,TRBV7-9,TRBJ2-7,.,TGTGCCAGCAGCGACAGGCCGGCGAGCTCCTACGAGCAGTACTTC,CASSDRPASSYEQYF
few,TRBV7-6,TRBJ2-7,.,TGTGCCAGCAGCTTCACGGGACACGAGCAGTACTTC,CASSFTGHEQYF
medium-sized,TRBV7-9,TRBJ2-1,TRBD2,TGTGCCAGCACCCAGACGGGAGGGCCTGTCGATGGGCAGTTCTTC,CASTQTGGPVDGQFF
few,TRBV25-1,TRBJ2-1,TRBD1,TGTGCCAGCAGTGAGTGGGGACAGGGGCCGACCAAGAATGAGCAGTTCTTC,CASSEWGQGPTKNEQFF
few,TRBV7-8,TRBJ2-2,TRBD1,TGTGCCAGCAGCTCGGGACAGGCGGGCACCGGGGAGCTGTTTTTT,CASSSGQAGTGELFF
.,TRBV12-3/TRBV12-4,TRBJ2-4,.,TGTGCCAGCGGGCCGGGACAACTAGCCAAAAACATTCAGTACTTC,CASGPGQLAKNIQYF
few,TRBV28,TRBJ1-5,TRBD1,TGTGCCAGCAGTTCTTGGACAGGGGCGAGCAATCAGCCCCAGCATTTT,CASSSWTGASNQPQHF
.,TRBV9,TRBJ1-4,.,TGTGCCAGCAGCGTAGGGGAGGCATCAACTAATGAAAAACTGTTTTTT,CASSVGEASTNEKLFF
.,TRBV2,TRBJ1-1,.,TGTGCCAGCGCCAGAGGCGGGGAAGTTTTCTTT,CASARGGEVFF
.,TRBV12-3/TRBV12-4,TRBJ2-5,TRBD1,TGTGCCAGCAGCTACAGGGGCTCGGAGACCCAGTACTTC,CASSYRGSETQYF
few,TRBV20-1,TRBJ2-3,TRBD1,TGCAGTGCTAGAGCATGGGACAGGGGGTTAACAGATACGCAGTATTTT,CSARAWDRGLTDTQYF
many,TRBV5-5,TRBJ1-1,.,TGTGCCAGCTTGAAGGACATGAACACTGAAGCTTTCTTT,CASLKDMNTEAFF
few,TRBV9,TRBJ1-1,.,TGTGCCAGCAGCGTAGCGTCGGGGGGGACTGAAGCTTTCTTT,CASSVASGGTEAFF
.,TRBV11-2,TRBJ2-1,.,TGTGCCAGCAGCTCTACAAGCTCCTACAATGAGCAGTTCTTC,CASSSTSSYNEQFF
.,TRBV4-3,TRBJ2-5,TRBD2,TGCGCCAGCAGCCCCCTCGCGGGAGGGCCGAGGGAGACCCAGTACTTC,CASSPLAGGPRETQYF
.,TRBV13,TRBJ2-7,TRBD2,TGTGCCAGCATGCAAGGACTAGCGGGAGTAGGCGAGCAGTACTTC,CASMQGLAGVGEQYF
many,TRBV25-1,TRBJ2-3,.,TGTGCCAGCAGTGATGGTCTGGGCACAGATACGCAGTATTTT,CASSDGLGTDTQYF
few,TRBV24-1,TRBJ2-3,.,TGTGCCACCAGTGATAGCGGGACAAAGGACACAGATACGCAGTATTTT,CATSDSGTKDTDTQYF
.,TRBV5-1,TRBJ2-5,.,TGCGCCAGCAGCTTTGGGATGGGGGGGCCGGAGGAGACCCAGTACTTC,CASSFGMGGPEETQYF
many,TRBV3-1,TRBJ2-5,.,TGTGCCAGCAGCGGTGGGACTGTGATGTTCGAGACCCAGTACTTC,CASSGGTVMFETQYF
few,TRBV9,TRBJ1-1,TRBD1,TGTGCCAGCAGCCCCGGGACAGGGGGCGAGGACACTGAAGCTTTCTTT,CASSPGTGGEDTEAFF
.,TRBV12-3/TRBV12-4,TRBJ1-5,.,TGTGCCAGCAGTTTTGGGGGTCAGCCCCAGCATTTT,CASSFGGQPQHF
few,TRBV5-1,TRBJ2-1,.,TGCGCCAGCAGCTCGGGCAGGGCGGCGAGTGAGCAGTTCTTC,CASSSGRAASEQFF
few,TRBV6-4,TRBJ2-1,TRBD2,TGTGCCAGCAGTGACTTGGCGGGGGGGAGTGAGCAGTTCTTC,CASSDLAGGSEQFF
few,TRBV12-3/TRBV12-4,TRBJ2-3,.,TGTGCCAGCACCTCGGGGGCTATGAAGCAGTATTTT,CASTSGAMKQYF